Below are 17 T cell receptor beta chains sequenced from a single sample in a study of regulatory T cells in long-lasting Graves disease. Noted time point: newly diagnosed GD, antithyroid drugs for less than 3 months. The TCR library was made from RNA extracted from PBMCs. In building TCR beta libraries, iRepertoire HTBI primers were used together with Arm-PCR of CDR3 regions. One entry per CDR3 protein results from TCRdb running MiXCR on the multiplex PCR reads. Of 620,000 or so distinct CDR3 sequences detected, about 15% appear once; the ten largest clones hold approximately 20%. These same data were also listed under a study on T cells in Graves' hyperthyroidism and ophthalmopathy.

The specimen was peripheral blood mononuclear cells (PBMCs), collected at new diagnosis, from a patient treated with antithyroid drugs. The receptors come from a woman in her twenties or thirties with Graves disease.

In DNA, the CDR3 is TGCAGTGCTAGAGATATAGGAACGCCCTCGGAGACCCAGTACTTC. Protein product: CSARDIGTPSETQYF. The chain has TRBV20-1 and TRBJ2-5; no reliable D call. CDR3 length: 15 residues. In germline, CDR1 is DFQATT, CDR2 SNEGSKA (reference sequence). V was shortened by 0 bases and J by 5 bases, with 16 bases between the two germline ends.

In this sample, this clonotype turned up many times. In DNA form, the CDR3 reads TGTGCCAGCAGCTTAGAAGGTCCAGTCAATGAGCAGTTCTTC. Protein sequence: CASSLEGPVNEQFF. The genes are TRBV7-9 and TRBJ2-1; the D is unclear. The ends were cut back, 1 base at V and 6 bases at J, with 10 bases in the middle. This CDR3 is 14 amino acids long. CDR1 SEHNR and CDR2 FQNEAQ come from the germline V gene (reference sequence).

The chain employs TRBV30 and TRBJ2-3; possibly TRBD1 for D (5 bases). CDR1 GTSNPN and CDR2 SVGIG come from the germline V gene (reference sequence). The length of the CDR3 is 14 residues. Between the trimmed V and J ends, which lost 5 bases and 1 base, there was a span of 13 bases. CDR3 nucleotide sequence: TGTGCCTGGGGGGCCCGTTGGGGCACAGATACGCAGTATTTT. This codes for CAWGARWGTDTQYF.

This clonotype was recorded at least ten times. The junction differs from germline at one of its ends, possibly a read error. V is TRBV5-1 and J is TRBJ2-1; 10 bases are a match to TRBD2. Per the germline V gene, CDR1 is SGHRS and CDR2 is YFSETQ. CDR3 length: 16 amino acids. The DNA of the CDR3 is TGTGCCAGCAGCTTGCCCCGGCTAGCGGGAGTCAATGAGCAGTTCTTC. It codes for CASSLPRLAGVNEQFF.

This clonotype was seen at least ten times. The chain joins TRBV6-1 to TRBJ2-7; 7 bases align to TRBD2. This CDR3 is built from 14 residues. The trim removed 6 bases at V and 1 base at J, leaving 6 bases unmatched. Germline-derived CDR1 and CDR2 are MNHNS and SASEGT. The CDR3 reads CASSMGGVSYEQYF. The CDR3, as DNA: TGTGCCAGCAGCATGGGGGGGGTTTCCTACGAGCAGTACTTC.

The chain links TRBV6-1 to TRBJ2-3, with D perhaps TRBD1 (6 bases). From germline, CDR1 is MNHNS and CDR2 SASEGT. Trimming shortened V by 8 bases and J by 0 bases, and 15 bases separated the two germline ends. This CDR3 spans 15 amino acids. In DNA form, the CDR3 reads TGTGCCAGCGCAGAACAGGGACCCAGCACAGATACGCAGTATTTT. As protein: CASAEQGPSTDTQYF.

The CDR3 DNA reads TGTGCCAGCAGCACGCAGGGAGGCTACGAGCAGTACTTC. Translation: CASSTQGGYEQYF. This chain connects TRBV7-2 to TRBJ2-7; D may be TRBD2 (6 bases). This CDR3 comprises 13 residues. The V end lost 5 bases, the J end lost 3 bases, and 11 bases lay between the germline ends. Germline V lookup: CDR1 SGHTA, CDR2 FQGNSA. Combining the CDR3 with reference TRBV7-2 and TRBJ2-7 gives the whole variable domain GAGVSQSPSNKVTEKGKDVELRCDPISGHTALYWYRQSLGQGLEFLIYFQGNSAPDKSGLPSDRFSAERTGGSVSTLTIQRTQQEDSAVYLCASSTQGGYEQYFGPGTRLTVT.

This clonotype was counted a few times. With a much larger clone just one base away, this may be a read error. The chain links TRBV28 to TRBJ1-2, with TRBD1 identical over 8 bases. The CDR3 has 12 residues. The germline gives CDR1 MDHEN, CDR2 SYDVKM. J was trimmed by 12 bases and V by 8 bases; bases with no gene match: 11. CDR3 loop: CASVQGARGHTF. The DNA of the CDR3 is TGTGCCAGCGTCCAGGGGGCGCGGGGCCACACCTTC.

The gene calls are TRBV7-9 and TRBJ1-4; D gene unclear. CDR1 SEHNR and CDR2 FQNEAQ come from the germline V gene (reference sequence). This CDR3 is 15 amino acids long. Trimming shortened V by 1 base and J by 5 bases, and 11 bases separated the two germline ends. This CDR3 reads CASSLDWGGNEKLFF. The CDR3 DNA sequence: TGTGCCAGCAGCTTAGATTGGGGAGGAAATGAAAAACTGTTTTTT.

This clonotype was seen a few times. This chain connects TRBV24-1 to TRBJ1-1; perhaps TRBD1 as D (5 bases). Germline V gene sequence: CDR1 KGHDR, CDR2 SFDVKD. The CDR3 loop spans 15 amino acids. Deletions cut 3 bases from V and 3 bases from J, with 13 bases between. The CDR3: CATSDATGEYTEAFF. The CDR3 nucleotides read TGTGCCACCAGTGATGCCACGGGGGAATACACTGAAGCTTTCTTT.

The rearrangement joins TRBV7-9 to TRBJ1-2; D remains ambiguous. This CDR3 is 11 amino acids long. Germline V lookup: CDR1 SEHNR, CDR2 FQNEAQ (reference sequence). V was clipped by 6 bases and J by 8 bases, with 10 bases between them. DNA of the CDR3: TGTGCCAGCAGGAGAGGGTTGGGCTACACCTTC. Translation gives CASRRGLGYTF.

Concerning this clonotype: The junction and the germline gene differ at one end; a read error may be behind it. Here the CDR3 DNA reads TGTGCCTGCAGCGTATCAGGGGCCACTGAAGCTTTCTTT. Its translation is CACSVSGATEAFF. The chain has TRBV9 and TRBJ1-1; D perhaps matches TRBD1 (6 bases). CDR1 is SGDLS, CDR2 YYNGEE, per germline. The CDR3 runs 13 residues.

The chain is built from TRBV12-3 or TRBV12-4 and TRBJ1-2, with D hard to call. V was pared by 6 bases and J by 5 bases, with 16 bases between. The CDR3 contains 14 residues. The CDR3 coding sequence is TGTGCCAGCAGCGTAGAGACGGATCTATATGGCTACACCTTC. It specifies CASSVETDLYGYTF.

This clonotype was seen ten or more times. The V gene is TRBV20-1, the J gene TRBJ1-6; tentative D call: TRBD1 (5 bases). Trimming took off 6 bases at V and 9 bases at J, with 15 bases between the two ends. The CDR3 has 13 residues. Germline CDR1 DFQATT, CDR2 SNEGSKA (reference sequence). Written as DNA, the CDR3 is TGCAGTGCGCCGGGACTCCAGCCTTCACCCCTCCACTTT. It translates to CSAPGLQPSPLHF.

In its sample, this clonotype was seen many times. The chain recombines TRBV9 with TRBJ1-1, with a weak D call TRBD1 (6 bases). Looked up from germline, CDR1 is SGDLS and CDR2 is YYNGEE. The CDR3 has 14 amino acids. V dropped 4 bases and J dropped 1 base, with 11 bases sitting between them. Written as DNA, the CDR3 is TGTGCCAGCAGCAAACGACAGGAGAACACTGAAGCTTTCTTT. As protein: CASSKRQENTEAFF.

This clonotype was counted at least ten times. This CDR3 reads CASSPHRGSYNEQFF. The CDR3 nucleotides read TGTGCCAGCTCACCCCACAGGGGGAGCTACAATGAGCAGTTCTTC. The chain links TRBV18 to TRBJ2-1; 8 nucleotides agree with TRBD1. V lost 3 bases, J lost 3 bases, and 4 bases stayed unmatched. The germline gives CDR1 KGHSH, CDR2 LQKENI. This CDR3 comprises 15 residues.

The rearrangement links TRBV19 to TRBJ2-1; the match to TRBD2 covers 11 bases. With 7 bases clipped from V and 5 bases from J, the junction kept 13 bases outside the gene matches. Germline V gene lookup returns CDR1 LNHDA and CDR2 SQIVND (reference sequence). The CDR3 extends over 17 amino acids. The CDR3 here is CASTTHWVAGGDNEQFF. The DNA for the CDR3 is TGTGCCAGTACCACCCATTGGGTAGCGGGAGGGGACAATGAGCAGTTCTTC.